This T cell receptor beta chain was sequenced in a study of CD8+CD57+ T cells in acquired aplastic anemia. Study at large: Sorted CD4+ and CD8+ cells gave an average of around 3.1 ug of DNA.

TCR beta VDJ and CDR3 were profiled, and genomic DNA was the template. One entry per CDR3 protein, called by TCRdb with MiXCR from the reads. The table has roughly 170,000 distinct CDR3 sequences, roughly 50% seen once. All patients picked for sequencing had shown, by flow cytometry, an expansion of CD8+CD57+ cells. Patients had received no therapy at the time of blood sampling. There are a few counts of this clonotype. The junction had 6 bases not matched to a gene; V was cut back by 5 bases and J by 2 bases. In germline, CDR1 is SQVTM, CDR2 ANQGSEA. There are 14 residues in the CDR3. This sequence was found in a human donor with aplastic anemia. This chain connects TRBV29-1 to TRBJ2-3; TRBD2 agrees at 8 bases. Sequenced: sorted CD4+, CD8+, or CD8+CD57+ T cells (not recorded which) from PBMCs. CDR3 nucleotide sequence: TGCAGCGTTTGTACGGGGGGGCACACAGATACGCAGTATTTT. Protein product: CSVCTGGHTDTQYF.